This TCR beta chain stems from a study of OX40 agonist ivuxolimab in advanced cancers. For context, the study as a whole: The costimulatory receptor OX40 (CD134) was targeted by ivuxolimab, a fully human IgG2 agonistic monoclonal antibody. Intravenous ivuxolimab was administered to patients every 2 weeks at six dose levels: 0.01, 0.1, 0.3, 1.5, 3 and 10 mg/kg. Of the approximately 54 patients in dose escalation, some 19 had hepatocellular carcinoma, about 15 had melanoma, 9 had renal cell carcinoma and 9 had head and neck cancer. The dose-escalation cohort was about 87% male with a mean age of approximately 59 years, ranging from roughly 20 to 85. Prior anti-PD-1, anti-PD-L1 or anti-CTLA-4 therapy was permitted, and checkpoint inhibitors had been received by 40% to 50% of dose-escalation patients. Partial responses occurred in three dose-escalation patients: two with cutaneous melanoma and one with hepatocellular carcinoma. Peripheral TCRbeta sequencing aimed to test whether ivuxolimab altered TCR sequence diversity and caused clonal T-cell expansion. The monotherapy dose-escalation portion (N = 52 patients) of the phase I ivuxolimab trial is reported in the paper. The full study reports these points: Low levels of normalized T-cell clonal expansion were also seen in some nonresponding patients. On average, CD8+ T cells showed more expanded clones than CD4+ T cells after ivuxolimab. Partial responders in the 0.1-3.0 mg/kg groups had among the lowest normalized peripheral clonal expansion, especially among CD8+ T cells. Antigen specificity was not determined for the clonally expanded peripheral T cells. At doses of 0.1 to 3.0 mg/kg, clonal expansion of both CD4+ and CD8+ T cells in blood was seen between baseline and week 6.

Patients with a history of autoimmune disease or receiving systemic immunosuppression were excluded from the trial. Peripheral blood for TCR sequencing was collected from all dose cohorts at baseline, on cycle 4 day 1, and on cycle 7 day 1. Samples were obtained from an open-label, multicenter, first-in-human phase I dose-escalation trial of ivuxolimab. Adults with locally advanced or metastatic melanoma, renal cell carcinoma, hepatocellular carcinoma or head and neck squamous cell carcinoma were enrolled in the trial. Before TCR sequencing, CD4+ T cells and CD8+ T cells from peripheral blood were sorted into separate populations. This clone has just a few counts. Its cognate antigen has yet to be identified. Per-base qualities were not stored, and no clone one base away is much larger. The germline V end is reduced by 2 bases and the J end by 4 bases; junction bases left unmatched: 3. Spanning cysteine to phenylalanine, the CDR3 consists of 15 amino acids. CDR3 DNA is the only sequence kept; it has 45 bases, read in frame from the first base. From a lookup of the germline V gene, CDR1 and CDR2 are MNHEY and SVGAGI.

Genomic DNA was extracted from sorted cells for sequencing of the TCRbeta CDR3 region. The immunoSEQ Assay was used for sequencing of TCRbeta CDR3 regions. TCRdb took over this immuneACCESS table, retaining in-frame rearrangements with V and J assigned. Such tables are incomplete; in checked studies, under half of the missing clones stem from an unresolved V gene, and the remainder is unexplained. For this sample the table gives under 30,000 clones, of which 90% were detected only once. The ten top clones hold 24% of the sample. The sequence links TRBV6-5 to TRBJ2-1, with 9 bases matching TRBD2. The source is an adult with an advanced solid tumor such as melanoma, head and neck, liver or kidney cancer. The material was CD4+ or CD8+ T cells sorted from blood, obtained in a trial of the OX40 agonist ivuxolimab. The DNA sequence follows: TGTGCCAGCAGTTACCCGACTAGCGGTTACAATGAGCAGTTCTTC. It translates as CASSYPTSGYNEQFF.